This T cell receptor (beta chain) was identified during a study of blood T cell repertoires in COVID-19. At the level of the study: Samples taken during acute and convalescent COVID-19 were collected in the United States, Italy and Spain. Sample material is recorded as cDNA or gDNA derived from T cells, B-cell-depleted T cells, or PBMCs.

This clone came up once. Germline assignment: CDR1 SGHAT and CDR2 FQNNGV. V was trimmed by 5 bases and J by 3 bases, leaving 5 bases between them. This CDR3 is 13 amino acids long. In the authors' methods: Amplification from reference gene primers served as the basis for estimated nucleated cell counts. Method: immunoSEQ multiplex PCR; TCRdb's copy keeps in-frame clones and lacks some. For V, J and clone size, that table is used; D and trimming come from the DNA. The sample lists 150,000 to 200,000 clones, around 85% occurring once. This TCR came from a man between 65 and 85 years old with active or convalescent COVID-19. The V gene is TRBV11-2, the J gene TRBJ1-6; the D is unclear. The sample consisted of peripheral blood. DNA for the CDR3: TGTGCCAGCAGCCTCCTCTATAATTCACCCCTCCACTTT. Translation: CASSLLYNSPLHF.